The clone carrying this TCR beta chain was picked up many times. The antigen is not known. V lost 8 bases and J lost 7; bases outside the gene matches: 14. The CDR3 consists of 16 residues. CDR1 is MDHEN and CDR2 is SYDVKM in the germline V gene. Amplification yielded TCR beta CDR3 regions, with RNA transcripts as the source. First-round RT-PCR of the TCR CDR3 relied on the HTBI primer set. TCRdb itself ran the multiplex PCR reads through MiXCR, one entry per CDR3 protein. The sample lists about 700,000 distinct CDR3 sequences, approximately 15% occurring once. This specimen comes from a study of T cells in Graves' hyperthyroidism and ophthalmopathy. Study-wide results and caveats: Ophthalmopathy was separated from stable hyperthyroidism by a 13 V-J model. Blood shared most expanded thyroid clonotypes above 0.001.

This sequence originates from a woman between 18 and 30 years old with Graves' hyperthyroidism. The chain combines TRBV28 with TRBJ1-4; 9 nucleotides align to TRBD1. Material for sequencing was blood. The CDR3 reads CASGQGPVATREKLFF. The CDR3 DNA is TGTGCCAGCGGACAGGGGCCGGTTGCAACTCGTGAAAAACTGTTTTTT.